This section outlines one TCR beta chain sequence together with its context. This record belongs to a study of T cells in Graves' hyperthyroidism and ophthalmopathy. The CDR3 has 14 amino acids. The germline V gene has CDR1 SNHLY and CDR2 FYNNEI. J lost 11 bases, V lost 6 bases, and 14 bases had no gene match. The PBMCs studied were ones that came from about 10 ml fresh peripheral blood. It was RNA transcripts that yielded the amplified TCR beta CDR3 regions. The TCR CDR3 was amplified in a first-round RT-PCR using the HTBI primer set. One entry per CDR3 protein results from TCRdb running MiXCR on the multiplex PCR reads. The data contain around 250,000 distinct CDR3 sequences, just over 14% of them singletons.

Sequencing used blood. The TCR sequence derives from a middle-aged woman with Graves' hyperthyroidism that later progressed to Graves' ophthalmopathy. The chain recombines TRBV2 with TRBJ1-1, with 8 nucleotides matching TRBD1. The CDR3 here is CASRKGQGTLRAFF. In nucleotides, the CDR3 is TGTGCCAGCAGGAAAGGACAGGGCACCTTGAGGGCTTTCTTT.